This TCR beta chain was recorded in a study of CD8 T cells in ankylosing spondylitis. This CDR3 spans 15 amino acids. Trimming took 0 bases from V and 4 from J, leaving 12 bases between them. Generation of TCR beta libraries employed quantitative 5'-RACE incorporating molecular barcodes. One entry per CDR3 protein, called by TCRdb with MiXCR from the 5' RACE reads. The top ten hold 6% of the sample, which has approximately 150,000 distinct CDR3 sequences, around a third seen once. This clonotype was counted many times. This clonotype originated in a male donor with ankylosing spondylitis. V gene TRBV12-3 or TRBV12-4 combines with J gene TRBJ2-5; tentative D call: TRBD1 (6 bases). Sequencing was done on a sample of synovial fluid, either unsorted or a sorted T cell fraction (not recorded which). Here the CDR3 DNA reads TGTGCCAGCAGTTTAGCCCGCGCAGGGGCAGAGACCCAGTACTTC. It yields the protein CASSLARAGAETQYF.